These 10 T cell receptor beta chains were sequenced from one sample in a study of shared clonotypes between healthy human individuals. CD45RO-negative, CCR7-positively selected cells formed the naive CD8 fraction, excluding terminally differentiated effector memory CD45RA+ cells. TCRdb's table, derived via immunoSEQ multiplex PCR, lists solely in-frame clones and lacks some. The sample shows 1.5 million to 2.5 million clones, approximately 95% of them seen only once. Sequenced material: naive CD8+ T cells sorted from blood. The receptor set was obtained from a man aged 18 to 35 in good health.

The V call is TRBV5-6, the J call TRBJ2-1, with TRBD1 identical over 10 bases. The germline V gene has CDR1 SGHDT and CDR2 YYEEEE. With V trimmed by 1 base and J by 6 bases, 4 bases remained unmatched. This CDR3 contains 15 residues. The chain's CDR3 is CASSLYWTGGNEQFF. The CDR3 DNA is TGTGCCAGCAGCTTGTACTGGACAGGGGGCAATGAGCAGTTCTTC. Supplemented by reference TRBV5-6 and TRBJ2-1, the full variable domain reads DAGVTQSPTHLIKTRGQQVTLRCSPKSGHDTVSWYQQALGQGPQFIFQYYEEEERQRGNFPDRFSGHQFPNYSSELNVNALLLGDSALYLCASSLYWTGGNEQFFGPGTRLTVL.

Note on this clone: Other DNA sequences from this sample encode an identical CDR3 as well. The chain has TRBV6-1 and TRBJ2-1; D perhaps matches TRBD1 (6 bases). Germline CDR1 MNHNS, CDR2 SASEGT. The ends were cut back, 6 bases at V and 0 bases at J, with 12 bases in the middle. The CDR3 runs to 15 residues. In DNA, the CDR3 is TGTGCCAGCAGCGCGGACAGAAGCTCCTACAATGAGCAGTTCTTC. It encodes CASSADRSSYNEQFF.

The chain couples TRBV20-1 to TRBJ2-7; D might be TRBD1 or TRBD2, each matching 5 bases. The V end lost 4 bases, the J end lost 7 bases, and 11 bases lay between the germline ends. The CDR3 has 11 residues. Germline assignment: CDR1 DFQATT and CDR2 SNEGSKA (reference sequence). The CDR3 nucleotides read TGCAGTGCTAACGAGGGGTGGGAGCAGTACTTC. Its protein product is CSANEGWEQYF.

To note about this clone: Other DNA sequences in the sample encode the same CDR3. The rearrangement joins TRBV6-1 to TRBJ2-1; D gene unclear. Trimming removed 6 bases at V and 4 bases at J, with 1 base between. Germline V gene sequence: CDR1 MNHNS, CDR2 SASEGT. CDR3 size: 10 residues. The CDR3: CASRYNEQFF. As DNA, the CDR3 is TGTGCCAGCAGATACAATGAGCAGTTCTTC.

The chain employs TRBV5-8 and TRBJ1-1; 10 nucleotides line up with TRBD1. In germline, CDR1 is SGHTS, CDR2 YDEGEE. The CDR3 totals 16 residues. J gave up 4 bases and V 3 bases, and 9 bases lay outside the gene matches. The CDR3 coding sequence is TGTGCCAGCAGCTCTCCCAAGACAGGGGGCTTCACTGAAGCTTTCTTT. This gives the protein CASSSPKTGGFTEAFF.

The chain is built from TRBV7-2 and TRBJ2-1, with 11 bases aligning to TRBD2. This CDR3 has 16 amino acids. V lost 7 bases to trimming and J lost 6 bases; unmatched junction nucleotides: 11. Germline assignment: CDR1 SGHTA and CDR2 FQGNSA. The CDR3 sequence: CASNFSGGAVCNEQFF. The DNA for the CDR3 is TGTGCCAGCAATTTTAGCGGGGGGGCGGTCTGCAATGAGCAGTTCTTC. Drawing the rest from reference TRBV7-2 and TRBJ2-1, the complete variable domain is GAGVSQSPSNKVTEKGKDVELRCDPISGHTALYWYRQSLGQGLEFLIYFQGNSAPDKSGLPSDRFSAERTGGSVSTLTIQRTQQEDSAVYLCASNFSGGAVCNEQFFGPGTRLTVL.

The chain joins TRBV27 to TRBJ2-7; maybe TRBD2 (5 bases). Germline V gives CDR1 MNHEY, CDR2 SMNVEV (reference sequence). The CDR3 contains 14 residues. V lost 5 bases to trimming and J lost 2 bases, with 13 bases between them. Here the CDR3 DNA reads TGTGCCAGCAGTCCCGGGATGGGGACCTACGAGCAGTACTTC. Translated, it gives CASSPGMGTYEQYF.

This clone occurred once. The chain carries TRBV4-1 and TRBJ2-7; possible D gene TRBD1, 6 bases. Per the germline V gene, CDR1 is MGHRA and CDR2 is YSYEKL. V lost 3 bases and J lost 4, with 10 bases in between. The CDR3 consists of 13 residues. CDR3 sequence (DNA): TGCGCCAGCAGCCAGCAGGGGCGGTACGAGCAGTACTTC. It specifies CASSQQGRYEQYF.

In regard to this clone: The same CDR3 is also encoded by other DNA sequences in this sample. The V and J genes are TRBV7-9 and TRBJ2-2, with 8 bases fitting TRBD2. Losses at the gene ends were 4 bases for V and 6 bases for J; bases not matched to a gene: 4. Germline V CDR1 and CDR2: SEHNR, FQNEAQ (reference sequence). The CDR3 consists of 14 residues. The CDR3 DNA follows: TGTGCCAGCAGCTATGGACTAGCTCCCGGGGAGCTGTTTTTT. Translating gives CASSYGLAPGELFF.

About this clone: The same CDR3 also results from other DNA sequences found in this sample. V usage is TRBV6-1 and J usage is TRBJ2-7; TRBD1 agrees at 7 bases. CDR3 length: 13 amino acids. The germline CDR1 and CDR2 sequences are MNHNS and SASEGT. Losses at the gene ends were 2 bases for V and 4 bases for J; bases not matched to a gene: 2. CDR3 protein: CASSERGRYEQYF. The DNA for the CDR3 is TGTGCCAGCAGTGAAAGGGGGCGGTACGAGCAGTACTTC.